A selection of T cell receptor beta chains follows, all from one sample in a study of blood T cell repertoires in COVID-19. The method was immunoSEQ multiplex PCR; TCRdb's version includes in-frame clones alone and lacks a portion of them. In the table there are 55,000 to 75,000 clones, around 82% of which are singletons. Sequenced: peripheral blood. The origin of the receptors is an elderly man with active COVID-19. Both conserved end residues are part of each CDR3. A D gene is named only where the DNA matches it firmly. For some rows the clone size is stated as once, few or many, or as a class when expanded; others skip it.

TRBV7-8,TRBD1,TRBJ2-1,-,TGTGCCACTCTATTATTCCTTGGGACAGGGGTGCCTAATGAGCAGTTCTTC,CATLLFLGTGVPNEQFF
TRBV24-1,TRBD1,TRBJ2-1,-,TGTGCCACCAGTGTAGGGGGCGCCTACAATGAGCAGTTCTTC,CATSVGGAYNEQFF
TRBV7-2,TRBD2,TRBJ2-1,-,TGTGCCAGCAGCTTAGTGGGCGGGGGGGCCTCCTACAATGAGCAGTTCTTC,CASSLVGGGASYNEQFF
TRBV29-1,TRBD1,TRBJ2-5,-,TGCAGCGTTGAATTTTCAGGGGGCATCCGGACCCAGTACTTC,CSVEFSGGIRTQYF
TRBV7-2,-,TRBJ1-6,-,TGTGCCAGCACCCTAGGGGGGGGGAATTCACCCCTCCACTTT,CASTLGGGNSPLHF
TRBV11-2,-,TRBJ2-7,few,TGTGCCAGCAGCTTAGGGGGCAAGGCCTACGAGCAGTACTTC,CASSLGGKAYEQYF
TRBV4-1,TRBD2,TRBJ2-5,-,TGCGCCAGCAGCCAGGGACTGGGGGGGGAGACCCAGTACTTC,CASSQGLGGETQYF
TRBV28,-,TRBJ1-6,few,TGTGCCAGCTTTGTCGCGCTAGGATCACCCCTCCACTTT,CASFVALGSPLHF
TRBV19,TRBD1,TRBJ1-2,-,TGTGCCAGTAGTCTTACAGGGGGCAACTATGGCTACACCTTC,CASSLTGGNYGYTF
TRBV24-1,-,TRBJ2-3,-,TGTGCCACCAGTGAGGTTTTTGGACTGACTAGGTGTAACCCAAACGGCGGGACAGATACGCAGTATTTT,CATSEVFGLTRCNPNGGTDTQYF
TRBV6-1,-,TRBJ2-1,once,TGTGCCAGCAGTGAAGCAGATTGGCGGGACCACAATGAGCAGTTCTTC,CASSEADWRDHNEQFF
TRBV7-2,TRBD2,TRBJ2-1,-,TGTGCCAGCAGCTTAGCCCCCGGGACTAGCCTAGGTTCCTACAATGAGCAGTTCTTC,CASSLAPGTSLGSYNEQFF
TRBV7-2,-,TRBJ1-5,-,TGTGCCAGCAGCTTAGGAGGCAGAATCAATCAGCCCCAGCATTTT,CASSLGGRINQPQHF
TRBV5-5,TRBD1,TRBJ1-5,-,TGTGCCAGCAGCTTGGGGACAGGGTACCAGCCCCAGCATTTT,CASSLGTGYQPQHF
TRBV5-6,-,TRBJ1-1,-,TGTGCCAGCAGCTTGGCCGGAGGTTATAGGACTGAAGCTTTCTTT,CASSLAGGYRTEAFF
TRBV6-1,TRBD1,TRBJ1-2,-,TGTGCCAGCAGTGAACCGGGACAGATTTCGAGCTACACCTTC,CASSEPGQISSYTF
TRBV7-7,TRBD1,TRBJ2-1,-,TGTGCCAGCAGCCCCGACAGGGATGCTGAGCAGTTCTTC,CASSPDRDAEQFF
TRBV7-9,TRBD1,TRBJ2-7,-,TGTGCCAGCAGCTTACAGGGGGCATCATTCGAGCAGTACTTC,CASSLQGASFEQYF
TRBV3-1/TRBV3-2,-,TRBJ1-2,-,TGTGCCAGCAGAGACGGGGTTTATGGCTACACCTTC,CASRDGVYGYTF
TRBV7-3,TRBD1,TRBJ1-1,-,TGTGCCAGCAGCTTAAGAGGACCGACAGGGGTTGGAGCTTTCTTT,CASSLRGPTGVGAFF
TRBV18,-,TRBJ2-6,-,TGTGCCAGCTCACCAGGTCCGTCAGGGTCCCTTTGGGGGGCCAACGTCCTGACTTTC,CASSPGPSGSLWGANVLTF
TRBV15,-,TRBJ2-7,-,TGTGCCACCAGCAGAGAATTATCAACACCCTACGAGCAGTACTTC,CATSRELSTPYEQYF
TRBV20-1,TRBD2,TRBJ2-2,few,TGCAGTGCTAGTGGGCCTAGCGGGAGGGCCGTCACCGGGGAGCTGTTTTTT,CSASGPSGRAVTGELFF
TRBV5-6,-,TRBJ1-6,once,TGTGCCAGCAGCTTCCCGGGGAGAAATTCACCCCTCCACTTT,CASSFPGRNSPLHF
TRBV28,-,TRBJ2-6,-,TGTGCCAGCAGTCCATATAACAGGGTGTCCAACGTCCTGACTTTC,CASSPYNRVSNVLTF
TRBV11-1,TRBD1,TRBJ2-7,-,TGTGCCAGCAGCTCAGGGGGGACAGGGCTGAACGAGCAGTACTTC,CASSSGGTGLNEQYF
TRBV28,-,TRBJ1-5,-,TGTGCCAGCAGGGGGGCCGCAAGCAATCAGCCCCAGCATTTT,CASRGAASNQPQHF
TRBV2,TRBD1,TRBJ2-1,-,TGTGCCTGTCGGGACAGCTCCTACAATGAGCAGTTCTTC,CACRDSSYNEQFF
TRBV5-1,-,TRBJ2-5,-,TGCGCCACCCAGCGTTCTGTGGGGGGACCCGGGGAGACCCAGTACTTC,CATQRSVGGPGETQYF
TRBV5-1,-,TRBJ1-4,few,TGCGCCAGCAGCTTTTCGTACAGGGTCAATGAAAAACTGTTTTTT,CASSFSYRVNEKLFF
TRBV30,-,TRBJ1-1,-,TGTGCCTGGACCAAAGGGGGACGCATGAACACTGAAGCTTTCTTT,CAWTKGGRMNTEAFF
TRBV4-1,-,TRBJ1-1,-,TGCGCCAGCAGCTACCGATCAGGGGACGGGACTGAAGCTTTCTTT,CASSYRSGDGTEAFF
TRBV3-1/TRBV3-2,TRBD1,TRBJ1-1,once,TGTGCCAGCAGCCACTGGGACAGGGTGGTGAACACTGAAGCTTTCTTT,CASSHWDRVVNTEAFF
TRBV30,-,TRBJ1-4,-,TGTGCCTGGAGACCCACCACGGGTGCAACTAATGAAAAACTGTTTTTT,CAWRPTTGATNEKLFF
TRBV21-1,-,TRBJ2-1,-,TGTGCCAGCAGCAAAGGGACCGAGACAGGAAGCTCCTACAATGAGCAGTTCTTC,CASSKGTETGSSYNEQFF
TRBV4-3,TRBD1,TRBJ1-1,-,TGCGCCAGCAGCCAAGACAGGGGGGGACAGGGTTACACTGAAGCTTTCTTT,CASSQDRGGQGYTEAFF
TRBV27,TRBD1,TRBJ2-7,once,TGTGCCAGCAGTCCGGCGGGACAGGGAAACGAGCAGTACTTC,CASSPAGQGNEQYF
TRBV12-5,-,TRBJ2-7,-,TGTGCTAGTGGTTTGTTGGGGGCCGAGCAGTACTTC,CASGLLGAEQYF
TRBV20-1,-,TRBJ1-1,-,TGCAGTGCTAGTCTAGGGGGTCGGGGTCGGGGCACTGAAGCTTTCTTT,CSASLGGRGRGTEAFF
TRBV27,TRBD1,TRBJ2-7,few,TGTGCCAGCAGTCCGAGACAGGGGGGCGAGCAGTACTTC,CASSPRQGGEQYF
TRBV18,TRBD1,TRBJ2-6,-,TGTGCCAGCTCACCTGCGAACCGACAGGGATACTCTGGGGCCAACGTCCTGACTTTC,CASSPANRQGYSGANVLTF
TRBV2,TRBD2,TRBJ2-1,many,TGTGCCAGCAGAGATAGCGGGGCCTCCTACAATGAGCAGTTCTTC,CASRDSGASYNEQFF
TRBV6-5,TRBD1,TRBJ1-1,-,TGTGCCAGCTGGGACAGGGGGTTGAAGAACACTGAAGCTTTCTTT,CASWDRGLKNTEAFF
TRBV7-8,TRBD2,TRBJ2-2,-,TGTGCCAGCAGCTTAGCCCGACTAGCGGGAATTACCGGGGAGCTGTTTTTT,CASSLARLAGITGELFF
TRBV3-1/TRBV3-2,TRBD1,TRBJ2-1,-,TGTGCCAGCAGCCGACCCAGGGGGCTTTCTTACGATGAGCAGTTCTTC,CASSRPRGLSYDEQFF
TRBV11-2,TRBD2,TRBJ2-3,-,TGTGCCAGCAGCCACAGAGGACTAGCGGGAGGGCCCATAGATACGCAGTATTTT,CASSHRGLAGGPIDTQYF
TRBV3-1/TRBV3-2,-,TRBJ2-3,-,TGTGCCAGCAGCCAAAAAGGGGGTGAGGGGACGCAGTATTTT,CASSQKGGEGTQYF
TRBV11-1,TRBD1,TRBJ2-7,-,TGTGCCAGCAGCGTTGACAGGGGGTTCTCCTACGAGCAGTACTTC,CASSVDRGFSYEQYF
TRBV9,TRBD1,TRBJ2-2,-,TGTGCCAGCAGCAAACTGGACAGGCCCAACACCGGGGAGCTGTTTTTT,CASSKLDRPNTGELFF
TRBV20-1,TRBD1,TRBJ2-1,-,TGCAGTGCTAGTCCTGGGACAGGAATGCCTGAGCAGTTCTTC,CSASPGTGMPEQFF
TRBV29-1,-,TRBJ2-1,-,TGCAGCGTTAAAGGGTCGTCGCAATACGGGTACAATGAGCAGTTCTTC,CSVKGSSQYGYNEQFF
TRBV6-6,-,TRBJ1-6,-,TGTGCCAGCAGTTACGGCAGGCCTAATAATTCACCCCTCCACTTT,CASSYGRPNNSPLHF
TRBV10-3,-,TRBJ1-6,-,TGTGCCCCAGGGCCCGAGGAATCACCCCTCCACTTT,CAPGPEESPLHF
TRBV29-1,-,TRBJ1-1,-,TGCAGCGTTGGGTGGGAGGCGGAAGCTTTCTTT,CSVGWEAEAFF